This is a list of T cell receptor beta chains from one sample in a study of T-cell reconstitution after alpha-beta-depleted transplantation in children. TCRdb re-called the PCR reads through MiXCR, storing one row per CDR3 protein. The profile shows about 980,000 distinct CDR3 sequences, 25% to 30% of them singletons. Here the sequenced sample was PBMCs, mostly from graft donor cells, taken 360 days after TCRalphabeta/CD19-depleted stem cell transplant. The receptors derive from a boy in the first two years of life who had a stem cell transplant for SCID, so the T cells may come from the graft donor. CDR3s include the opening cysteine and the closing phenylalanine or tryptophan. D genes are given only for firm matches. Where a row states a size, it is once, few, many or the class of an expanded clone; other rows omit it.

d_call	v_call	clone_size	j_call	cdr3_nt	cdr3_aa
NA	TRBV27	NA	TRBJ2-1	TGTGCCAGCAGTTTAAGGAAGGCAGGTCACAGGCACAATGAGCAGTTCTTC	CASSLRKAGHRHNEQFF
NA	TRBV7-9	NA	TRBJ1-1	TGTGCCAGCAGCATCCCAGAAGCCGGACCGATGAACACTGAAGCTTTCTTT	CASSIPEAGPMNTEAFF
TRBD2	TRBV5-4	few	TRBJ2-3	TGTGCCAGCAGGGCCGGGACTAGCGGCACAGATACGCAGTATTTT	CASRAGTSGTDTQYF
TRBD1	TRBV5-1	few	TRBJ1-4	TGCGCCAGCAGCTTGGCCCCGGGACAGTTAAATGAAAAACTGTTTTTT	CASSLAPGQLNEKLFF
NA	TRBV24-1	many	TRBJ2-3	TGTGCCACCAGTGATTTGCTTCGTACCGATACGCAGTATTTT	CATSDLLRTDTQYF
NA	TRBV5-6	few	TRBJ2-1	TGTGCCAGCAGCTTGGAGTGGCTAGGCGGTGAGCAGTTCTTC	CASSLEWLGGEQFF
NA	TRBV20-1	once	TRBJ2-7	TGCAGTGCTAGTTTCGGGCCAGGTTGGTACGAGCAGTACTTC	CSASFGPGWYEQYF
NA	TRBV15	few	TRBJ1-5	TGTGCCACCAGCAGTGGTGTAGGGGGACAGCCCCAGCATTTT	CATSSGVGGQPQHF
NA	TRBV25-1	NA	TRBJ2-1	TGTGCCAGCAGTGCCCCAGGTGCCTCCTACAATGAGCAGTTCTTC	CASSAPGASYNEQFF
NA	TRBV11-2	many	TRBJ2-2	TGTGCCAGCAGTTTATGGGGCACCGGGGAGCTGTTTTTT	CASSLWGTGELFF
NA	TRBV6-1	few	TRBJ1-5	TGTGCCAGCAGGTCGAGATCGAATCAGCCCCAGCATTTT	CASRSRSNQPQHF
NA	TRBV15	few	TRBJ1-4	TGTGCCACCAGCAGAGACTGGGGAAATGAAAAACTGTTTTTT	CATSRDWGNEKLFF
NA	TRBV7-8	NA	TRBJ1-1	TGTGCCAGCAGCCAGACCGGGACGGGCTACACTGAAGCTTTCTTT	CASSQTGTGYTEAFF
NA	TRBV7-2	NA	TRBJ1-4	TGTGCCAGCAGCTTAGAAAACAGGGCTGAAAAACTGTTTTTT	CASSLENRAEKLFF
NA	TRBV20-1	few	TRBJ1-1	TGCAGTGCTAGGTCCAGGGGAGCAAATGTGAACACTGAAGCTTTCTTT	CSARSRGANVNTEAFF
NA	TRBV4-2	NA	TRBJ2-5	TGTGCCAGCAGCCAAGAGAAGGCTAGTGGAGAGACCCAGTACTTC	CASSQEKASGETQYF
TRBD2	TRBV4-1	NA	TRBJ2-1	TGCGCCAGCAGCCAAGATCGGAGCGGGGGTTTCATTTACAATGAGCAGTTCTTC	CASSQDRSGGFIYNEQFF
NA	TRBV7-2	NA	TRBJ2-2	TGTGCCAGCAGCTTAGCTAGCCGGGTCACCGGGGAGCTGTTTTTT	CASSLASRVTGELFF
NA	TRBV19	few	TRBJ1-5	TGTGCCAGTAGTAAGGGACCACAGCCCCAGCATTTT	CASSKGPQPQHF
TRBD2	TRBV2	few	TRBJ2-2	TGTGCCAGCAGTACCTGGACTAGCCGGAACACCGGGGAGCTGTTTTTT	CASSTWTSRNTGELFF
NA	TRBV12-3/TRBV12-4	few	TRBJ1-1	TGTGCCAGCACCATAGGGCAGGAGAACACTGAAGCTTTCTTT	CASTIGQENTEAFF
NA	TRBV12-3/TRBV12-4	NA	TRBJ2-3	TGTGCCAGCAGTGAGGGGGGGCCAGATACGCAGTATTTT	CASSEGGPDTQYF
NA	TRBV9	few	TRBJ1-4	TGTGCCAGCAGCGTAGCTACGGGTTTGAGTGAAAAACTGTTTTTT	CASSVATGLSEKLFF